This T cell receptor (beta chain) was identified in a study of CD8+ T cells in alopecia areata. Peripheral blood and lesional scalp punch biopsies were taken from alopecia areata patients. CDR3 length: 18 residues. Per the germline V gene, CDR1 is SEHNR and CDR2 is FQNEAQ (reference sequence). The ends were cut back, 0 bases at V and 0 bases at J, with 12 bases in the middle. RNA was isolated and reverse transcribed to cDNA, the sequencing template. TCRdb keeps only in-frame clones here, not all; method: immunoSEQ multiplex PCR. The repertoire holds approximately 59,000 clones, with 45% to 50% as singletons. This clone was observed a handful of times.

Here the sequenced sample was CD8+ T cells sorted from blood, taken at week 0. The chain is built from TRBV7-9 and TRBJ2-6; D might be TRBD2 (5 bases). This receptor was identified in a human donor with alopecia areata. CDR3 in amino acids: CASSLALRELSGANVLTF. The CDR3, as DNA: TGTGCCAGCAGCTTAGCGCTCCGGGAACTCTCTGGGGCCAACGTCCTGACTTTC.